These 9 T cell receptor beta chains share one sample of origin, sequenced in a study of blood T cells in healthy people across ages. Primed by a sample-barcoded 5' primer and a J-beta primer mix, a second PCR proceeded for 7 to 11 cycles. TCRdb itself ran the 5' RACE reads through MiXCR, one entry per CDR3 protein. The sample has about 1.7 million distinct CDR3 sequences; 28% are singletons. Source material: blood. These receptors were collected from a woman aged 25 to 39 in good health.

This clonotype was seen once. The V gene is TRBV7-9, the J gene TRBJ1-1; D is uncertain. The germline V gene has CDR1 SEHNR and CDR2 FQNEAQ (reference sequence). V was pared by 3 bases and J by 4 bases, with 9 bases between. CDR3 length: 13 amino acids. The CDR3 sequence: CASSFISSTEAFF. The CDR3, as DNA: TGTGCCAGCAGCTTTATTAGCAGCACTGAAGCTTTCTTT.

This clonotype showed up many times. The chain has TRBV4-2 and TRBJ2-1, with 7 bases that match TRBD2. The germline gives CDR1 LGHNA, CDR2 YNFKEQ. After removal of 3 bases from V and 10 bases from J, the junction contained 6 bases not matched to a gene. The CDR3 has 13 amino acids. The CDR3 region has the DNA TGTGCCAGCAGCCATCCGGGGGGTGGAGAGCAGTTCTTC. Translated: CASSHPGGGEQFF.

The gene calls are TRBV28 and TRBJ1-2; no firm D call. There are 13 residues in the CDR3. V lost 5 bases to trimming and J lost 10 bases, with 17 bases between them. From germline, CDR1 is MDHEN and CDR2 SYDVKM. The CDR3 here is CASSPEHNGDYTF. DNA for the CDR3: TGTGCCAGCAGTCCGGAACATAATGGTGACTACACCTTC.

This clonotype was seen repeatedly, ten times or more. V gene TRBV7-9 combines with J gene TRBJ2-5, with TRBD1 as a possible D gene (6 bases). CDR1 SEHNR and CDR2 FQNEAQ come from the germline V gene (reference sequence). Trimming cost V 5 bases and J 5 bases, with 12 bases left between them. The CDR3 runs 13 residues. DNA for the CDR3: TGTGCCAGCAGCATGGACAGTATGGAGACCCAGTACTTC. Its translation: CASSMDSMETQYF.

The V call is TRBV20-1, the J call TRBJ1-1; TRBD1 might be the D (5 bases). Per the germline V gene, CDR1 is DFQATT and CDR2 is SNEGSKA (reference sequence). Trimming pared 7 bases from V and 1 base from J, leaving 19 bases between. The CDR3 runs to 15 residues. In DNA form, the CDR3 reads TGCAGTGTTCCGCCCCCCGGGACGGGGAACACTGAAGCTTTCTTT. Protein sequence: CSVPPPGTGNTEAFF.

The count of this clonotype is one. This may be a read error: a much more frequent sequence differs by one nucleotide. The rearrangement uses TRBV9 and TRBJ2-4, with D perhaps assigned TRBD1 or TRBD2 (5 bases each). The germline CDR1 and CDR2 sequences are SGDLS and YYNGEE. The CDR3 runs to 19 residues. V gave up 4 bases and J gave up 13 bases, with 36 bases separating them. The CDR3: CASSPHFEGLFGAYNEQYF. DNA of the CDR3: TGTGCCAGCAGCCCCCATTTCGAGGGGTTGTTTGGGGCTTACAATGAGCAGTACTTC.

The V gene is TRBV6-6, the J gene TRBJ1-5; the match to TRBD1 covers 7 bases. CDR1 and CDR2 from the germline V gene are MNHNY and SVGAGI (reference sequence). J gave up 1 base and V 11 bases, and 8 bases lay outside the gene matches. The CDR3 consists of 14 residues. This CDR3 reads CAGNEQGSNQPQHF. CDR3 coding DNA: TGTGCCGGCAACGAACAGGGGAGCAATCAGCCCCAGCATTTT.

This rearrangement joins TRBV6-5 to TRBJ1-5; TRBD1 is a possible D gene (5 bases). The germline V gene has CDR1 MNHEY and CDR2 SVGAGI. The V and J ends lost 6 bases and 4 bases respectively, with 16 bases between them. The CDR3 sequence is 15 residues long. For the CDR3, the DNA is TGTGCCAGCAGCAGAGGGACGCCACGGAATCAGCCCCAGCATTTT. Translating gives CASSRGTPRNQPQHF.

This clonotype was observed at least ten times. The chain is built from TRBV29-1 and TRBJ1-5, with D perhaps matching TRBD1 (6 bases). V dropped 2 bases and J dropped 6 bases, with 11 bases sitting between them. The CDR3 extends over 13 amino acids. Per the germline V gene, CDR1 is SQVTM and CDR2 is ANQGSEA. The CDR3 loop is CSVEWGAGQPQHF. In nucleotides, the CDR3 is TGCAGCGTTGAATGGGGGGCCGGTCAGCCCCAGCATTTT.